A single sample gave rise to the 6 T cell receptor beta chains below, sequenced in a study of Tregs in tolerant kidney transplant recipients (dated by TCRdb to about 2019). Libraries were made using the immunoSEQ multiplex PCR assay. TCRdb took over this immuneACCESS table, retaining in-frame rearrangements with V and J assigned. Such tables are incomplete; in checked studies, under half of the missing clones stem from an unresolved V gene, and the remainder is unexplained. This sample gives roughly 69,000 clones in total; 95% to 98% of them show up just once. Of the sample, approximately 0.36% falls within the top ten clones. In light of the paper, this sample's time point label describes: blood sample drawn before combined kidney and bone marrow transplant. The sample was Tregs from blood, taken before the transplant. These TCRs come from a human donor who received a combined kidney and bone marrow transplant.

This rearrangement joins TRBV25-1 to TRBJ1-2; 10 nucleotides agree with TRBD1. The CDR3 length is 13 residues. J lost 2 bases, V lost 6 bases, and 0 bases had no gene match. The germline V gene encodes CDR1 MGHDK and CDR2 SYGVNS. The CDR3 nucleotides are TGTGCCAGCAGGGACAGGGGGAACTATGGCTACACCTTC. It specifies CASRDRGNYGYTF.

The table lists this clone with a few counts. The V call is TRBV7-3, the J call TRBJ2-7; TRBD2 aligns across 10 bases. V shed 5 bases, J shed 2 bases, and the junction held 6 bases outside the gene matches. The CDR3 runs to 15 residues. Germline CDR1 is SGHTA and CDR2 is FQGTGA. CDR3 sequence: CASSHLAGETYEQYF. The CDR3, as DNA: TGTGCCAGCAGCCATCTAGCGGGAGAAACCTACGAGCAGTACTTC. The variable domain in full, completed from reference TRBV7-3 and TRBJ2-7, reads GAGVSQTPSNKVTEKGKYVELRCDPISGHTALYWYRQSLGQGPEFLIYFQGTGAADDSGLPNDRFFAVRPEGSVSTLKIQRTERGDSAVYLCASSHLAGETYEQYFGPGTRLTVT.

J is TRBJ2-6 and V is TRBV7-9; weak D call: TRBD1 (6 bases). V lost 1 base and J 0 bases, leaving 13 bases between the germline ends. CDR1 and CDR2 (germline): SEHNR, FQNEAQ (reference sequence). This CDR3 region has 18 residues. The DNA of the CDR3 is TGTGCCAGCAGCTTAGGGCAGGGGATCCTCTCTGGGGCCAACGTCCTGACTTTC. As protein: CASSLGQGILSGANVLTF.

This rearrangement joins TRBV4-2 to TRBJ2-7; 8 bases map to TRBD1. CDR1 is LGHNA, CDR2 YNFKEQ, per germline. The J segment lost 1 base and the V segment lost 5 bases, leaving 4 bases of the junction unmatched. CDR3 length: 14 residues. This CDR3 reads CASSARDRSYEQYF. In nucleotides, the CDR3 is TGTGCCAGCAGCGCGCGGGACAGGTCCTACGAGCAGTACTTC.

The V call is TRBV5-1, the J call TRBJ2-3, with D maybe TRBD2 (6 bases). Per the germline V gene, CDR1 is SGHRS and CDR2 is YFSETQ. The length of the CDR3 is 15 residues. Deletions cut 3 bases from V and 6 bases from J, with 17 bases between. CDR3 loop: CASSSIGTFPDTQYF. Here the CDR3 DNA reads TGCGCCAGCAGCTCGATTGGGACTTTCCCCGATACGCAGTATTTT.

This chain links TRBV5-1 with TRBJ2-3; maybe TRBD2 (7 bases). Germline V gives CDR1 SGHRS, CDR2 YFSETQ. The CDR3 is 17 amino acids. Trimming removed 0 bases from V and 5 bases from J, with 19 bases in between. The CDR3 nucleotides read TGCGCCAGCAGCTTGGCCGGCGGGGGCCATTCGGGAGATACGCAGTATTTT. It is translated as CASSLAGGGHSGDTQYF. Full variable domain (rest looked up from reference TRBV5-1 and TRBJ2-3): KAGVTQTPRYLIKTRGQQVTLSCSPISGHRSVSWYQQTPGQGLQFLFEYFSETQRNKGNFPGRFSGRQFSNSRSEMNVSTLELGDSALYLCASSLAGGGHSGDTQYFGPGTRLTVL.